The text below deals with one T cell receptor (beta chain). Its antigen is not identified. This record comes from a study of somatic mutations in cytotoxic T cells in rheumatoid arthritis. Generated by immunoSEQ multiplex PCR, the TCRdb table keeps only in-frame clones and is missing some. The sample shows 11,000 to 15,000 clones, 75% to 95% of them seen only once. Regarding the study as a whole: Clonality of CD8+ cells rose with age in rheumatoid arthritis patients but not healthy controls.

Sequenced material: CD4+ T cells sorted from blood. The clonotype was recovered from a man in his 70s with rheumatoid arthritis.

The DNA of the CDR3 is TGTGCCAGCAGCTTAAAACTAGCGGGGTACCAAGAGACCCAGTACTTC. It is translated as CASSLKLAGYQETQYF. The chain combines TRBV11-2 with TRBJ2-5; 10 bases fit TRBD2. The CDR3 length is 16 residues. The germline CDR1 and CDR2 sequences are SGHAT and FQNNGV. V shed 2 bases, J shed 0 bases, and the junction held 3 bases outside the gene matches. The variable domain in full, completed from reference TRBV11-2 and TRBJ2-5, reads EAGVAQSPRYKIIEKRQSVAFWCNPISGHATLYWYQQILGQGPKLLIQFQNNGVVDDSQLPKDRFSAERLKGVDSTLKIQPAKLEDSAVYLCASSLKLAGYQETQYFGPGTRLLVL.